Following are 27 T cell receptor beta chains from one sample sequenced in a study of glioma-infiltrating T cells after dendritic cell vaccination. Generated by immunoSEQ multiplex PCR, the TCRdb table keeps only in-frame clones and is missing some. Found here are about 82,000 clones, about 87% of them singletons; the top ten hold approximately 3.2%. Material: blood, obtained before dendritic cell vaccination. Source of these receptors: a human donor with glioblastoma.

The CDR3 here is CASSIAQVSTDTQYF. The CDR3, as DNA: TGTGCCAGTAGTATCGCCCAGGTCAGCACAGATACGCAGTATTTT. The V call is TRBV19, the J call TRBJ2-3, with D hard to call. V gave up 3 bases and J gave up 0 bases, with 10 bases separating them. From germline, CDR1 is LNHDA and CDR2 SQIVND (reference sequence). CDR3 length equals 15 residues.

In DNA, the CDR3 is TGCGCCAGCAGCTTGGATGGCATCGCCGAGCAGTACTTC. Translation gives CASSLDGIAEQYF. The chain has TRBV5-1 and TRBJ2-7; D is unresolved. The CDR3 spans 13 residues. Germline V CDR1 and CDR2: SGHRS, YFSETQ. Deletions cut 0 bases from V and 6 bases from J, with 10 bases between.

The chain has TRBV5-4 and TRBJ2-6, with D tentatively TRBD1 (5 bases). The CDR3 is 16 amino acids. Germline assignment: CDR1 SGHNT and CDR2 YYREEE (reference sequence). V lost 4 bases to trimming and J lost 0 bases, with 11 bases between them. CDR3 sequence reads: CASSPMTVSGANVLTF. The CDR3, as DNA: TGTGCCAGCAGCCCGATGACAGTCTCTGGGGCCAACGTCCTGACTTTC.

This clone was seen once. J is TRBJ2-1 and V is TRBV5-1, with D maybe TRBD2 (6 bases). Germline CDR1 reads SGHRS; CDR2 reads YFSETQ. V lost 5 bases and J 2 bases, leaving 14 bases between the germline ends. This CDR3 spans 15 amino acids. The CDR3 here is CASRPEGVPYNEQFF. CDR3 coding DNA: TGCGCCAGCAGACCGGAGGGCGTCCCCTACAATGAGCAGTTCTTC.

The chain links TRBV19 to TRBJ1-2; D gene ambiguous. Germline V gene sequence: CDR1 LNHDA, CDR2 SQIVND (reference sequence). V lost 3 bases and J 4 bases, leaving 9 bases between the germline ends. The CDR3 consists of 13 residues. The CDR3 reads CASSIQVSYGYTF. Written as DNA, the CDR3 is TGTGCCAGTAGTATTCAGGTTTCCTATGGCTACACCTTC.

This clone occurred once. The chain carries TRBV9 and TRBJ2-2, with TRBD2 matching 7 bases. This CDR3 is 16 amino acids long. Germline V gene data show CDR1 as SGDLS and CDR2 as YYNGEE. V lost 0 bases, J lost 6 bases, and 8 bases stayed unmatched. Written as DNA, the CDR3 is TGTGCCAGCAGCGTAGTGGGGGGGTCCTCCGCCGGGGAGCTGTTTTTT. Residues: CASSVVGGSSAGELFF. Combining the CDR3 with reference TRBV9 and TRBJ2-2 gives the whole variable domain DSGVTQTPKHLITATGQRVTLRCSPRSGDLSVYWYQQSLDQGLQFLIQYYNGEERAKGNILERFSAQQFPDLHSELNLSSLELGDSALYFCASSVVGGSSAGELFFGEGSRLTVL.

This chain uses TRBV10-1 with TRBJ1-5; D is unresolved. This CDR3 has 14 amino acids. V was shortened by 6 bases and J by 0 bases, with 9 bases between the two germline ends. From germline, CDR1 is WNHNN and CDR2 SYGVQD (reference sequence). The CDR3 is CASSIENSNQPQHF. The CDR3 DNA follows: TGCGCCAGCAGCATAGAGAATAGCAATCAGCCCCAGCATTTT.

The CDR3 protein is CASSVDGRGGQPQHF. The CDR3, as DNA: TGTGCCAGCAGCGTAGATGGAAGGGGGGGTCAGCCCCAGCATTTT. The chain uses TRBV9 and TRBJ1-5; TRBD1 is a possible D gene (6 bases). Germline V gives CDR1 SGDLS, CDR2 YYNGEE. This CDR3 spans 15 amino acids. Trimming removed 0 bases at V and 6 bases at J, with 13 bases between. Drawing the rest from reference TRBV9 and TRBJ1-5, the complete variable domain is DSGVTQTPKHLITATGQRVTLRCSPRSGDLSVYWYQQSLDQGLQFLIQYYNGEERAKGNILERFSAQQFPDLHSELNLSSLELGDSALYFCASSVDGRGGQPQHFGDGTRLSIL.

The J gene is TRBJ1-1, the V gene TRBV11-3; TRBD1 agrees at 9 bases. CDR1 SGHNT and CDR2 YENEEA come from the germline V gene. V lost 5 bases, J lost 7 bases, and 5 bases stayed unmatched. The CDR3 has 13 residues. CDR3 DNA: TGTGCCAGCAGCCGGACAGGGGCGAATGAAGCTTTCTTT. Residues: CASSRTGANEAFF.

About this clone: Other DNA sequences from this sample encode an identical CDR3 as well. The chain is built from TRBV10-2 and TRBJ2-3; 14 positions agree with TRBD2. Germline trimming cut 6 bases from V and 4 bases from J; bases unmatched to any gene: 0. The CDR3 length is 14 residues. CDR1 and CDR2 (germline): WSHSY, SAAADI. The DNA for the CDR3 is TGCGCCAGCAGGACTAGCGGGGGGGCAGATACGCAGTATTTT. Translating it yields CASRTSGGADTQYF.

This chain uses TRBV6-5 with TRBJ1-3; 8 bases map to TRBD1. The CDR3 spans 15 residues. V dropped 6 bases and J dropped 3; count of bases not matched to a gene: 7. In germline, CDR1 is MNHEY, CDR2 SVGAGI. This CDR3 reads CASSTGQGGGNTIYF. DNA for the CDR3: TGTGCCAGCAGCACCGGACAGGGCGGTGGAAACACCATATATTTT.

The V call is TRBV9, the J call TRBJ1-1, with TRBD1 matching 11 bases. CDR1 is SGDLS, CDR2 YYNGEE, per germline. J lost 10 bases, V lost 3 bases, and 8 bases had no gene match. The CDR3 is made up of 14 amino acids. The CDR3 DNA reads as TGTGCCAGCAGCGCCTCACGGACAGGGGGCCGAGCTTTCTTT. This translates into CASSASRTGGRAFF.

On this clone itself: The same CDR3 arises from other DNA sequences in this sample as well. The V and J genes are TRBV5-1 and TRBJ1-6; 7 bases align to TRBD1. The CDR3 totals 16 residues. V was pared by 0 bases and J by 5 bases, with 5 bases of the junction left unmatched. CDR1 is SGHRS, CDR2 YFSETQ, per germline. The CDR3: CASSLEVTGNNSPLHF. The DNA of the CDR3 is TGCGCCAGCAGCTTGGAAGTGACAGGGAATAATTCACCCCTCCACTTT.

This sequence joins TRBV5-1 and TRBJ2-1; D gene ambiguous. Trimming removed 3 bases at V and 4 bases at J, with 11 bases between. CDR1 is SGHRS, CDR2 YFSETQ, per germline. This CDR3 has 14 residues. The CDR3 DNA reads TGCGCCAGCAGCTCGGCACAGAAATACAATGAGCAGTTCTTC. It translates to CASSSAQKYNEQFF.

The genes are TRBV27 and TRBJ1-4; D not resolved. Trimming removed 8 bases from V and 0 bases from J, with 7 bases in between. The CDR3 runs to 13 residues. CDR1 is MNHEY, CDR2 SMNVEV, per germline (reference sequence). Here the CDR3 reads CASASATNEKLFF. CDR3 nucleotides: TGTGCCAGCGCCTCGGCAACTAATGAAAAACTGTTTTTT.

The chain uses TRBV4-2 and TRBJ2-3; D not resolved. Germline loops: CDR1 LGHNA, CDR2 YNFKEQ. The V and J ends lost 4 bases and 1 base respectively, with 9 bases between them. The CDR3 is made up of 14 amino acids. In nucleotides, the CDR3 is TGTGCCAGCAGCCGAGTCCTCCGCACAGATACGCAGTATTTT. Amino acid sequence: CASSRVLRTDTQYF.

The chain joins TRBV19 to TRBJ1-5; TRBD1 might be the D (6 bases). Deletions cut 5 bases from V and 2 bases from J, with 13 bases between. Germline loops: CDR1 LNHDA, CDR2 SQIVND (reference sequence). This CDR3 has 15 amino acids. The CDR3 here is CASSYGTRGNQPQHF. Written as DNA, the CDR3 is TGTGCCAGTAGTTATGGGACACGGGGCAATCAGCCCCAGCATTTT.

Only one count was recorded for this clone. The genes are TRBV5-1 and TRBJ1-1, with a possible D match to TRBD1 (6 bases). This CDR3 is 18 amino acids long. Germline V CDR1 and CDR2: SGHRS, YFSETQ. Between the trimmed V and J ends, which lost 4 bases and 0 bases, there was a span of 22 bases. The CDR3 loop is CASSLGPSGGRMNTEAFF. In DNA, the CDR3 is TGCGCCAGCAGCCTTGGACCCTCTGGGGGCAGGATGAACACTGAAGCTTTCTTT.

The gene calls are TRBV11-1 and TRBJ1-1; 10 bases map to TRBD1. V trimming: 7 bases; J trimming: 2 bases; junction bases outside the gene matches: 7. The germline CDR1 and CDR2 sequences are SGHAT and FQDESV (reference sequence). This CDR3 has 15 residues. CDR3 sequence: CASTRQGATNTEAFF. CDR3 sequence (DNA): TGTGCCAGCACCCGACAGGGGGCAACAAACACTGAAGCTTTCTTT.

Note on this clone: Its ends do not fully match the called genes, so a read error is possible. The rearrangement joins TRBV18 to TRBJ1-5; a weak D match, TRBD1 (6 bases). The CDR3 covers 12 residues. The germline gives CDR1 KGHSH, CDR2 LQKENI. CDR3 in amino acids: CASSSGELGGRF. In DNA form, the CDR3 reads TGTGCCAGCTCGTCGGGCGAGTTAGGGGGTCGATTT.

This chain links TRBV6-1 with TRBJ2-7, with 9 bases lining up with TRBD1. The germline V gene encodes CDR1 MNHNS and CDR2 SASEGT. CDR3 size: 14 residues. The V segment lost 5 bases and the J segment 3 bases; nucleotides outside the gene matches: 5. In nucleotides, the CDR3 is TGTGCCAGCAGTCACGACAGGGGGGGCTACGAGCAGTACTTC. Translation: CASSHDRGGYEQYF.

This rearrangement joins TRBV5-1 to TRBJ2-6; 10 nucleotides match TRBD2. The CDR3 length is 20 residues. CDR1 and CDR2 (germline): SGHRS, YFSETQ. J lost 1 base, V lost 4 bases, and 14 bases had no gene match. For the CDR3, the DNA is TGCGCCAGCAGCCGAGCGGGCGAGGGAGCGGGGGGGTCTGGGGCCAACGTCCTGACTTTC. Protein sequence: CASSRAGEGAGGSGANVLTF.

The V call is TRBV7-9, the J call TRBJ2-1, with D possibly being TRBD1 (6 bases). The CDR3 is 13 residues long. Trimming removed 4 bases at V and 8 bases at J, with 12 bases between. CDR1 is SEHNR, CDR2 FQNEAQ, per germline (reference sequence). CDR3 protein: CASSSTGLDEQFF. The CDR3 DNA reads as TGTGCCAGCAGCTCTACAGGGCTGGATGAGCAGTTCTTC.

The CDR3 nucleotides are TGTGCCTGGAGTGTACGGACTAGCGCCGATACGCAGTATTTT. Translated, it gives CAWSVRTSADTQYF. J is TRBJ2-3 and V is TRBV30; TRBD2 matches at 9 bases. V lost 0 bases to trimming and J lost 6 bases; unmatched junction nucleotides: 4. Per germline, CDR1 GTSNPN and CDR2 SVGIG (reference sequence). This CDR3 is 14 amino acids long.

The chain combines TRBV7-3 with TRBJ2-2; the D gene is possibly TRBD1 (5 bases). CDR3 length: 13 residues. Between the trimmed V and J ends, which lost 2 bases and 8 bases, there was a span of 9 bases. Germline CDR1 reads SGHTA; CDR2 reads FQGTGA. The DNA of the CDR3 is TGTGCCAGCAGCTTAGACAGCGTGGGGGAGCTGTTTTTT. It is translated as CASSLDSVGELFF.

The chain links TRBV28 to TRBJ1-3; 7 nucleotides line up with TRBD1. Germline V gene lookup returns CDR1 MDHEN and CDR2 SYDVKM. V trimming: 7 bases; J trimming: 4 bases; junction bases outside the gene matches: 10. The CDR3 extends over 15 amino acids. The CDR3 here is CASTKGTVTGNTIYF. For the CDR3, the DNA is TGTGCCAGCACCAAAGGGACAGTCACCGGAAACACCATATATTTT.

This clone was found once. This chain links TRBV9 with TRBJ2-3; no definite D call. Trimming took off 0 bases at V and 1 base at J, with 12 bases between the two ends. The germline CDR1 and CDR2 sequences are SGDLS and YYNGEE. The CDR3 length is 16 residues. The CDR3 coding sequence is TGTGCCAGCAGCGTAGCTCCTGGGCTGGGCACAGATACGCAGTATTTT. This codes for CASSVAPGLGTDTQYF.